This T cell receptor beta chain was sequenced for a study of blood T cell repertoires in COVID-19. Authors' processing steps: Quantification of nucleated cells was approximated via reference gene primer amplification. TCRdb's table, derived via immunoSEQ multiplex PCR, lists solely in-frame clones and lacks some. The D gene and trimming were derived from the DNA, and the V and J assignments and clone size from that table. The sample has about 47,000 clones, roughly four fifths seen once. The CDR3 loop spans 15 amino acids. In germline, CDR1 is LGHNA, CDR2 YSLEER. V was shortened by 4 bases and J by 0 bases, with 12 bases between the two germline ends.

This rearrangement joins TRBV4-3 to TRBJ1-2, with D possibly being TRBD1 (6 bases). The sample taken for sequencing was peripheral blood. This receptor was obtained from a man aged 60 to 69 with active COVID-19. Written as DNA, the CDR3 is TGCGCCAGCAGCCGAAACAGGGACACTAACTATGGCTACACCTTC. Protein: CASSRNRDTNYGYTF.